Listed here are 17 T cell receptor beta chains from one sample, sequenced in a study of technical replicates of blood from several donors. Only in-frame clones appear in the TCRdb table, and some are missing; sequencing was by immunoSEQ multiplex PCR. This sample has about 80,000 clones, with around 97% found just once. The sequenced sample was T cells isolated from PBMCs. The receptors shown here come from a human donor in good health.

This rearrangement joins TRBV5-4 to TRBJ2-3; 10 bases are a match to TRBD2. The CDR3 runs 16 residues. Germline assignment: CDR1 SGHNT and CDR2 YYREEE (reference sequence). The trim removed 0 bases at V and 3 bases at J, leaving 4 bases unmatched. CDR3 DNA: TGTGCCAGCAGCTTGGGAGCGGGGGGGACGACAGATACGCAGTATTTT. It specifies CASSLGAGGTTDTQYF.

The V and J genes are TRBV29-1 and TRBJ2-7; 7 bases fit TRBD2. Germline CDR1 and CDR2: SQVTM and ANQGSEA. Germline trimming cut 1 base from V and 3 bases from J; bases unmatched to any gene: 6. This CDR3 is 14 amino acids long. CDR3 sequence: CSVEVSGQIYEQYF. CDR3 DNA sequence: TGCAGCGTTGAAGTTAGCGGGCAGATCTACGAGCAGTACTTC.

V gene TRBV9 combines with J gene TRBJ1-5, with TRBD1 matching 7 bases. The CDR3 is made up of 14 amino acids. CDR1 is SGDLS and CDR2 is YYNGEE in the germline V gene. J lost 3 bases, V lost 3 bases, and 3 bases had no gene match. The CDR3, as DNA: TGTGCCAGCAGCGAGGGACAGTCCAATCAGCCCCAGCATTTT. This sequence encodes CASSEGQSNQPQHF.

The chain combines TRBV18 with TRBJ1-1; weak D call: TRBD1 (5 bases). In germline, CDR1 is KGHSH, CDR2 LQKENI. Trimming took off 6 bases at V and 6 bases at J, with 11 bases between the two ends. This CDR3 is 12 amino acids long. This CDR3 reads CASSQGVAEAFF. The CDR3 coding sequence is TGTGCCAGCTCTCAAGGGGTTGCTGAAGCTTTCTTT.

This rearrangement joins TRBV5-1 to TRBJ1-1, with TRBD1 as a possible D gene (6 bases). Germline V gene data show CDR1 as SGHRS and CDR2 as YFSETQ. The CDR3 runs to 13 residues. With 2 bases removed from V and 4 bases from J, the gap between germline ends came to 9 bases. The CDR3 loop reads CASSFQGSTEAFF. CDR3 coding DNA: TGCGCCAGCAGCTTCCAGGGGAGCACTGAAGCTTTCTTT.

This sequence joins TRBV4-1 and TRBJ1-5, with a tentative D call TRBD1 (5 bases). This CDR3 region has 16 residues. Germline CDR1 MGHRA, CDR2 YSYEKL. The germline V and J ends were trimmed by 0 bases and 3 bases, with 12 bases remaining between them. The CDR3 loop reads CASSQEGSGHNQPQHF. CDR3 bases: TGCGCCAGCAGCCAAGAGGGATCAGGACACAATCAGCCCCAGCATTTT.

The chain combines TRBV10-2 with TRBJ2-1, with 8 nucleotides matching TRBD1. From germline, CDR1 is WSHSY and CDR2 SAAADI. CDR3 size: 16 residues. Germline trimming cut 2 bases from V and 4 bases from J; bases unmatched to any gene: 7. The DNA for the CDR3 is TGCGCCAGCAGTGAGAATTTGGGACAGGAGTACAATGAGCAGTTCTTC. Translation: CASSENLGQEYNEQFF.

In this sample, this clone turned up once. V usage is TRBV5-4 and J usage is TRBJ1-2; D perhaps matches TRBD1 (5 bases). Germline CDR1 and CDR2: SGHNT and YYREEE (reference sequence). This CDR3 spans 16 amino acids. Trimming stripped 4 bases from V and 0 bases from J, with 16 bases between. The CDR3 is CASSPGNPITNYGYTF. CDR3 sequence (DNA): TGTGCCAGCAGCCCAGGGAACCCCATTACTAACTATGGCTACACCTTC.

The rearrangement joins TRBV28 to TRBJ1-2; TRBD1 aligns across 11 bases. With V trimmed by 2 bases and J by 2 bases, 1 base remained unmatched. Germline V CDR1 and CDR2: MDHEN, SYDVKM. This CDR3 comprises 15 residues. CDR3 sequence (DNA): TGTGCCAGCAGTTTAGGGGACAGGGGGAACTATGGCTACACCTTC. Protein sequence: CASSLGDRGNYGYTF.

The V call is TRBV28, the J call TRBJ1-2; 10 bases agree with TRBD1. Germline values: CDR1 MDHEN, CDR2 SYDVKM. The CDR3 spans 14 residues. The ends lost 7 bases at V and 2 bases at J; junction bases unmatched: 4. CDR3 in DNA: TGTGCCAGCATAGCGGGACAGGGGAACTATGGCTACACCTTC. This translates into CASIAGQGNYGYTF.

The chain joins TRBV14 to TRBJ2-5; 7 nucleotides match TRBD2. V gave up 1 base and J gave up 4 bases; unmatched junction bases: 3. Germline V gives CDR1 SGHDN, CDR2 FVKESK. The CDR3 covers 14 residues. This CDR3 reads CASSQASGGETQYF. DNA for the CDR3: TGTGCCAGCAGCCAAGCCTCGGGGGGAGAGACCCAGTACTTC.

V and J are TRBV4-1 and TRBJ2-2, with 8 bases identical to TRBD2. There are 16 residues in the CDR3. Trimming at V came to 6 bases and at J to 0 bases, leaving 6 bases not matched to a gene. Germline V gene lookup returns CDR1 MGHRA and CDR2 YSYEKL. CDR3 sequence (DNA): TGCGCCAGCAGAGCAACTAGCGGAACGAACACCGGGGAGCTGTTTTTT. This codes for CASRATSGTNTGELFF.

The CDR3 region has the DNA TGTGCCAGCAGTCCCCTGGTTAGCTCCTACAATGAGCAGTTCTTC. It yields the protein CASSPLVSSYNEQFF. The genes are TRBV28 and TRBJ2-1, with D unresolved. The CDR3 sequence is 15 residues long. Germline lookup yields CDR1 MDHEN and CDR2 SYDVKM. Trimming took 5 bases from V and 0 from J, leaving 11 bases between them.

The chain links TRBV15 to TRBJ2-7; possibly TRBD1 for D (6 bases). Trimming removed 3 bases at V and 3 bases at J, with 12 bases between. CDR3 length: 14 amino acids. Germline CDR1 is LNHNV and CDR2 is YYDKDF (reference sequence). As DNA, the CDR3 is TGTGCCACCAGCAGCCGGGACACAATCTACGAGCAGTACTTC. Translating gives CATSSRDTIYEQYF.

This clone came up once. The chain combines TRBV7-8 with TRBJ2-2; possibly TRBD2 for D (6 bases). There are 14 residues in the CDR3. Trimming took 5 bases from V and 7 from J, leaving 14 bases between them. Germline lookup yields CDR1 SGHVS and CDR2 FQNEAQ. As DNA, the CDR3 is TGTGCCAGCAGCGCCCGGGACTTCTTCGGGGAGCTGTTTTTT. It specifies CASSARDFFGELFF.

The CDR3 spells CASRPFDRDAEAFF. CDR3 DNA: TGTGCCAGTCGTCCTTTCGACAGGGACGCTGAAGCTTTCTTT. The V and J genes are TRBV19 and TRBJ1-1; 7 bases match TRBD1. V lost 8 bases to trimming and J lost 6 bases; unmatched junction nucleotides: 12. This CDR3 comprises 14 residues. Germline V CDR1 and CDR2: LNHDA, SQIVND (reference sequence).

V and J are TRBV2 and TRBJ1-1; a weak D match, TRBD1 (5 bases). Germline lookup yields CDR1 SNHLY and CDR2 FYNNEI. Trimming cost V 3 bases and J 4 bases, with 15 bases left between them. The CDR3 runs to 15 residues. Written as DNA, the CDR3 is TGTGCCAGCAGTGACCGGGGGGTCGTAGGCACTGAAGCTTTCTTT. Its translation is CASSDRGVVGTEAFF. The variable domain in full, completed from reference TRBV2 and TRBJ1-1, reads EPEVTQTPSHQVTQMGQEVILRCVPISNHLYFYWYRQILGQKVEFLVSFYNNEISEKSEIFDDQFSVERPDGSNFTLKIRSTKLEDSAMYFCASSDRGVVGTEAFFGQGTRLTVV.